The source of this T cell receptor beta chain is a study of T cell repertoires in cytomegalovirus infection. Study details: Selected CMV epitopes included recently identified HLA-C-restricted ones as well as well-studied HLA-B-restricted ones. Study-wide findings and caveats: In two of eight donors, the top clonotype was HLA-C-restricted CMV-specific. Adding up the frequency of public TCR beta families identified people who carried CMV plus the relevant HLA.

Per germline, CDR1 SQVTM and CDR2 ANQGSEA. The CDR3 runs 12 residues. V gave up 0 bases and J gave up 5 bases, with 5 bases separating them. As regards this clonotype: Its specificity is not known.

TCRdb fed the reads into MiXCR, producing one record per CDR3 protein. The table lists fewer than 900,000 distinct CDR3 sequences, about 29% of them singletons. The TCR comes from a human donor in good health (CMV status not recorded). Some clones in this sample may be carry-over from other donors' samples. The J gene is TRBJ2-1, the V gene TRBV29-1; D gene ambiguous. Specimen: cultured CD8+ T cells from PBMCs, collected from culture after CMV antigen stimulation. The DNA for the CDR3 is TGCAGCGTTGAAGATCCGGACAATGAGCAGTTCTTC. Residues: CSVEDPDNEQFF.